Shown below are 4 T cell receptor beta chains from a single sample sequenced in a study of T cell responses to AZD1222 COVID-19 vaccine. Method: immunoSEQ multiplex PCR; TCRdb's copy keeps in-frame clones and lacks some. The profile covers about 130,000 clones, with 89% appearing a single time and 6.3% taken by the ten largest. The sequences come from peripheral blood, collected on day 0 of AZD1222 vaccination. The source of these receptors is an adult in good health.

The V gene is TRBV7-9, the J gene TRBJ1-4; TRBD1 matches at 8 bases. CDR3 size: 14 residues. V was clipped by 3 bases and J by 8 bases; unmatched bases: 5. Per the germline V gene, CDR1 is SEHNR and CDR2 is FQNEAQ (reference sequence). DNA for the CDR3: TGTGCCAGCAGCTTGACAGGGGTGCTCGAAAAACTGTTTTTT. Protein: CASSLTGVLEKLFF.

The J gene is TRBJ1-1, the V gene TRBV5-4; D uncertain. Trimming took 0 bases from V and 4 from J, leaving 13 bases between them. Germline CDR1 and CDR2: SGHNT and YYREEE (reference sequence). This CDR3 spans 15 amino acids. The CDR3 sequence: CASSLESARLTEAFF. The CDR3 coding sequence is TGTGCCAGCAGCTTGGAATCCGCACGGCTCACTGAAGCTTTCTTT. Supplemented by reference TRBV5-4 and TRBJ1-1, the full variable domain reads ETGVTQSPTHLIKTRGQQVTLRCSSQSGHNTVSWYQQALGQGPQFIFQYYREEENGRGNFPPRFSGLQFPNYSSELNVNALELDDSALYLCASSLESARLTEAFFGQGTRLTVV.

V and J are TRBV7-2 and TRBJ1-5; D gene ambiguous. CDR1 and CDR2 (germline): SGHTA, FQGNSA. The V end lost 2 bases, the J end lost 7 bases, and 15 bases lay between the germline ends. The CDR3 spans 15 residues. CDR3 amino acids: CASSLFGTGEQPQHF. In nucleotides, the CDR3 is TGTGCCAGCAGCTTATTCGGTACGGGAGAGCAGCCCCAGCATTTT.

This chain joins TRBV6-5 and TRBJ1-2; the D is unclear. This CDR3 has 14 residues. Germline assignment: CDR1 MNHEY and CDR2 SVGAGI. V lost 2 bases and J 3 bases, leaving 10 bases between the germline ends. This CDR3 is CASSYNGPDYGYTF. CDR3 in DNA: TGTGCCAGCAGTTACAATGGGCCTGACTATGGCTACACCTTC.